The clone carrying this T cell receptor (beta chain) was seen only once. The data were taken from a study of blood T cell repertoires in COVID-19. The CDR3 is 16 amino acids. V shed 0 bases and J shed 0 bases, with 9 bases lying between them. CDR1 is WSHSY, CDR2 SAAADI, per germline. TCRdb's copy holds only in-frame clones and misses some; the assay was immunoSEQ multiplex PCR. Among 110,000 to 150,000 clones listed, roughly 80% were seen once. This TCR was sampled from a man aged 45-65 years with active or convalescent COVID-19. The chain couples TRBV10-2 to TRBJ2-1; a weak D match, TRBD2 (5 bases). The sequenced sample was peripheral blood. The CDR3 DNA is TGCGCCAGCAGTGAGTCAATGGGGAGCTCCTACAATGAGCAGTTCTTC. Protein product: CASSESMGSSYNEQFF.